These 17 T cell receptor beta chains share one sample of origin, sequenced in a study of blood T cell repertoires in COVID-19. The method was immunoSEQ multiplex PCR; TCRdb's version includes in-frame clones alone and lacks a portion of them. The table records tens of thousands of clones, about 82% of them present only once. The sequencing input was peripheral blood. Every receptor here comes from a man in his 70s with acute or convalescent COVID-19.

The V gene is TRBV6-5, the J gene TRBJ2-7; unclear D gene. V lost 2 bases to trimming and J lost 2 bases, with 13 bases between them. CDR3 size: 15 residues. The V gene's germline CDR1 is MNHEY and CDR2 SVGAGI. The CDR3 sequence is CASSYGSGRAYEQYF. The CDR3 DNA reads TGTGCCAGCAGTTACGGGTCAGGTAGAGCCTACGAGCAGTACTTC.

The genes are TRBV10-3 and TRBJ1-1, with 7 bases aligning to TRBD1. CDR1 and CDR2 (germline): ENHRY, SYGVKD. The V segment lost 2 bases and the J segment 2 bases; nucleotides outside the gene matches: 5. This CDR3 has 15 amino acids. The CDR3 sequence is CAISEQGQQNTEAFF. Written as DNA, the CDR3 is TGTGCCATCAGTGAGCAGGGACAGCAAAACACTGAAGCTTTCTTT.

V gene TRBV4-1 combines with J gene TRBJ1-2, with 7 bases matching TRBD1. Germline V gene lookup returns CDR1 MGHRA and CDR2 YSYEKL. CDR3 length equals 15 residues. V lost 1 base to trimming and J lost 3 bases; unmatched junction nucleotides: 5. The CDR3 protein is CASSQAPGTDYGYTF. The CDR3 DNA reads TGCGCCAGCAGCCAAGCTCCCGGGACAGACTATGGCTACACCTTC.

Here the CDR3 DNA reads TGTGCCAGCAGCGGAGGACAGGATTATAGCAATCAGCCCCAGCATTTT. Amino acids: CASSGGQDYSNQPQHF. The genes are TRBV5-8 and TRBJ1-5, with 7 bases that match TRBD1. The CDR3 contains 16 residues. With V trimmed by 4 bases and J by 0 bases, 7 bases remained unmatched. Germline-derived CDR1 and CDR2 are SGHTS and YDEGEE.

The chain joins TRBV28 to TRBJ2-5; D possibly corresponds to TRBD1 (6 bases). V dropped 5 bases and J dropped 2 bases, with 15 bases sitting between them. This CDR3 is 15 amino acids long. Germline lookup yields CDR1 MDHEN and CDR2 SYDVKM. CDR3 sequence reads: CASSPITGRQETQYF. DNA for the CDR3: TGTGCCAGCAGTCCTATAACAGGGCGACAAGAGACCCAGTACTTC.

The chain recombines TRBV11-2 with TRBJ2-7, with D possibly TRBD1 on 6 matching bases. V lost 1 base and J 0 bases, leaving 16 bases between the germline ends. The germline CDR1 and CDR2 sequences are SGHAT and FQNNGV. CDR3 length: 17 residues. The CDR3 DNA is TGTGCCAGCAGCTTAGGTCCCCAGGGGACCTCCTCCTACGAGCAGTACTTC. Translated, it gives CASSLGPQGTSSYEQYF.

This clone came up many times. The V gene is TRBV7-2, the J gene TRBJ1-1, with D perhaps matching TRBD1 (5 bases). Germline CDR1 reads SGHTA; CDR2 reads FQGNSA. Between the trimmed V and J ends, which lost 3 bases and 5 bases, there was a span of 13 bases. This CDR3 is built from 14 residues. In DNA form, the CDR3 reads TGTGCCAGCAGCTTCGTTCAGGGAGGGACTGAAGCTTTCTTT. Its protein is CASSFVQGGTEAFF.

The chain joins TRBV7-9 to TRBJ2-2, with 7 positions matching TRBD2. The germline V gene encodes CDR1 SEHNR and CDR2 FQNEAQ (reference sequence). CDR3 length: 13 amino acids. V was pared by 3 bases and J by 6 bases, with 1 base of the junction left unmatched. The CDR3 sequence is CASSLTSPGELFF. CDR3 DNA: TGTGCCAGCAGCTTGACTAGCCCCGGGGAGCTGTTTTTT. The full variable domain, completed using reference TRBV7-9 and TRBJ2-2, is DTGVSQNPRHKITKRGQNVTFRCDPISEHNRLYWYRQTLGQGPEFLTYFQNEAQLEKSRLLSDRFSAERPKGSFSTLEIQRTEQGDSAMYLCASSLTSPGELFFGEGSRLTVL.

For the CDR3, the DNA is TGTGCCAGCAGCTTGGCCGGTCCGCTCACTGAAGCTTTCTTT. Its protein product is CASSLAGPLTEAFF. The rearrangement links TRBV5-5 to TRBJ1-1; unclear D gene. With 0 bases removed from V and 4 bases from J, the gap between germline ends came to 10 bases. This CDR3 is built from 14 residues. CDR1 is SGHKS and CDR2 is YYEKEE in the germline V gene (reference sequence).

This clone has more than one count but fewer than ten. The chain joins TRBV5-1 to TRBJ2-1; 10 bases line up with TRBD2. Germline CDR1 SGHRS, CDR2 YFSETQ. Trimming took 6 bases from V and 5 from J; bases not matched to a gene: 17. The length of the CDR3 is 18 residues. The CDR3: CASNVGLAGAGGNNEQFF. The CDR3 bases are TGCGCCAGCAACGTGGGGCTAGCGGGGGCCGGCGGGAACAATGAGCAGTTCTTC.

Worth noting for this clone: The junction departs from the called germline gene at one end, perhaps through a read error. V gene TRBV7-9 combines with J gene TRBJ1-2; D remains ambiguous. The germline gives CDR1 SEHNR, CDR2 FQNEAQ (reference sequence). The CDR3 extends over 8 amino acids. CDR3 amino acids: CASSLGSF. The CDR3 DNA reads TGTGCCAGCAGCTTAGGGAGCTTC. Together with reference TRBV7-9 and TRBJ1-2, the CDR3 gives the full variable domain: DTGVSQNPRHKITKRGQNVTFRCDPISEHNRLYWYRQTLGQGPEFLTYFQNEAQLEKSRLLSDRFSAERPKGSFSTLEIQRTEQGDSAMYLCASSLGSFGSGTRLTVV.

The chain links TRBV10-3 to TRBJ2-3; the match to TRBD1 covers 8 bases. Germline CDR1 ENHRY, CDR2 SYGVKD. The CDR3 loop spans 12 amino acids. The trim removed 10 bases at V and 1 base at J, leaving 1 base unmatched. CDR3 in amino acids: CATTGGTDTQYF. The CDR3, as DNA: TGTGCCACGACAGGGGGCACAGATACGCAGTATTTT.

The chain has TRBV5-1 and TRBJ2-4; 10 bases are shared with TRBD1. CDR1 SGHRS and CDR2 YFSETQ come from the germline V gene. The CDR3 length is 14 residues. After removal of 2 bases from V and 8 bases from J, the junction contained 4 bases not matched to a gene. The CDR3 region is CASSLGTGDDIQYF. CDR3 DNA: TGCGCCAGCAGCTTAGGGACAGGGGACGACATTCAGTACTTC.

The V gene is TRBV12-3 or TRBV12-4, the J gene TRBJ2-5; D not resolved. The germline V and J ends were trimmed by 3 bases and 2 bases, with 7 bases remaining between them. The CDR3 is 13 amino acids. CDR3: CASSLRSQETQYF. The CDR3 region has the DNA TGTGCCAGCAGTTTGAGGTCTCAAGAGACCCAGTACTTC.

The chain recombines TRBV6-5 with TRBJ1-1; D is perhaps TRBD1 (6 bases). This CDR3 contains 15 residues. Germline assignment: CDR1 MNHEY and CDR2 SVGAGI. V shed 5 bases and J shed 0 bases, with 13 bases lying between them. CDR3 bases: TGTGCCAGCAGTCAGAAGGGGGGGCTGAACACTGAAGCTTTCTTT. Its translation: CASSQKGGLNTEAFF.

The rearrangement links TRBV10-2 to TRBJ1-1; D is uncertain. V was pared by 10 bases and J by 3 bases, with 12 bases between. The CDR3 runs 12 residues. Germline V CDR1 and CDR2: WSHSY, SAAADI. CDR3 nucleotide sequence: TGCGCCACCGTCGGGAGGGACACTGAAGCTTTCTTT. Translating gives CATVGRDTEAFF.

The chain recombines TRBV19 with TRBJ2-7; TRBD2 matches at 7 bases. The CDR3 length is 16 residues. Per the germline V gene, CDR1 is LNHDA and CDR2 is SQIVND (reference sequence). The ends lost 9 bases at V and 2 bases at J; junction bases unmatched: 16. CDR3 bases: TGTGCCAGCTCCCCCTGGCGTGGTCGGGGGGCCTACGAGCAGTACTTC. It is translated as CASSPWRGRGAYEQYF.